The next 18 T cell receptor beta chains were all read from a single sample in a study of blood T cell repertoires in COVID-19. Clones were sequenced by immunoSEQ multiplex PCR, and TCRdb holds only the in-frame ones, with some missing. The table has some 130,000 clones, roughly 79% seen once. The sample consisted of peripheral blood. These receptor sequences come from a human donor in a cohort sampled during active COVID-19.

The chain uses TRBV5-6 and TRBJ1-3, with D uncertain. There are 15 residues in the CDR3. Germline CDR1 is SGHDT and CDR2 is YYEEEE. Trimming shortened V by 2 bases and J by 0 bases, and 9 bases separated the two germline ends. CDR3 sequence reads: CASSLGRSSGNTIYF. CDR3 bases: TGTGCCAGCAGCTTAGGCAGGTCCTCTGGAAACACCATATATTTT.

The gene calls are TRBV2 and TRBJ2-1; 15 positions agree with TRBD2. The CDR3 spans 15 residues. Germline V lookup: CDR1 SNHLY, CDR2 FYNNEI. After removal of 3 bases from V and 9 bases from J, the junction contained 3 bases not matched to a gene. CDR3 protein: CASSERGLAGGEQFF. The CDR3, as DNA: TGTGCCAGCAGTGAGAGGGGACTAGCGGGAGGTGAGCAGTTCTTC. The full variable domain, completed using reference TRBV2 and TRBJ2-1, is EPEVTQTPSHQVTQMGQEVILRCVPISNHLYFYWYRQILGQKVEFLVSFYNNEISEKSEIFDDQFSVERPDGSNFTLKIRSTKLEDSAMYFCASSERGLAGGEQFFGPGTRLTVL.

The CDR3 region is CASSEAWLAGGKGYTF. The CDR3 nucleotides read TGTGCCAGCAGTGAAGCCTGGCTGGCAGGGGGTAAGGGCTACACCTTC. The chain couples TRBV6-1 to TRBJ1-2; 7 nucleotides line up with TRBD1. The CDR3 is 16 residues long. The trim removed 0 bases at V and 8 bases at J, leaving 12 bases unmatched. Germline CDR1 and CDR2: MNHNS and SASEGT.

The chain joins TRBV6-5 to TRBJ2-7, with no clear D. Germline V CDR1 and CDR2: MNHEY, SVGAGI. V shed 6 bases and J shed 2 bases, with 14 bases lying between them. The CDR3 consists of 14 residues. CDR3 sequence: CASRIPGTTYEQYF. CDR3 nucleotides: TGTGCCAGCAGGATCCCAGGAACCACCTACGAGCAGTACTTC.

CDR3 amino acids: CASIRGGGTYNEQFF. CDR3 DNA: TGTGCCAGCATCCGCGGGGGAGGAACCTACAATGAGCAGTTCTTC. The rearrangement joins TRBV6-5 to TRBJ2-1, with 7 bases lining up with TRBD2. This CDR3 has 15 residues. The V and J ends lost 7 bases and 2 bases, in that order; junction bases with no gene match: 8. The germline V gene encodes CDR1 MNHEY and CDR2 SVGAGI.

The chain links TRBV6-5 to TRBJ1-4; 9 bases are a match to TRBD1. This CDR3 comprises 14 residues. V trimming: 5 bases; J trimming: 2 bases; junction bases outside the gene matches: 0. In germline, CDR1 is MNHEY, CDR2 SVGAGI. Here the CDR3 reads CASSTGGTNEKLFF. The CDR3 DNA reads TGTGCCAGCAGTACAGGGGGCACTAATGAAAAACTGTTTTTT.

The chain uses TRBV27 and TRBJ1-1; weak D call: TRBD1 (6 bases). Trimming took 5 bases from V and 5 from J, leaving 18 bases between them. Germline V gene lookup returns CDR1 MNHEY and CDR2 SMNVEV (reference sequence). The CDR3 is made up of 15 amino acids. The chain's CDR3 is CASSTKNRVGTEAFF. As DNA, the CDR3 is TGTGCCAGCAGTACAAAAAACAGGGTTGGAACTGAAGCTTTCTTT.

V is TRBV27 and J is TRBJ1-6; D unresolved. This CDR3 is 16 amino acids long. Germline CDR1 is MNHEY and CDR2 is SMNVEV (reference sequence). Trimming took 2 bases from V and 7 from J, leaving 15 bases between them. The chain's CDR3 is CASSLMAGIPNSPLHF. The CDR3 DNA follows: TGTGCCAGCAGTTTAATGGCCGGGATCCCAAATTCACCCCTCCACTTT.

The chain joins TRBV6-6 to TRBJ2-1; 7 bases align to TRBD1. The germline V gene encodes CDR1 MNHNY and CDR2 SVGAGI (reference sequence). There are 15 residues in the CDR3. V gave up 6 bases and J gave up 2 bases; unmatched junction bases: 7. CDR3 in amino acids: CASSPGTEAYNEQFF. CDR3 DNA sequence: TGTGCCAGCAGCCCCGGGACAGAAGCCTACAATGAGCAGTTCTTC.

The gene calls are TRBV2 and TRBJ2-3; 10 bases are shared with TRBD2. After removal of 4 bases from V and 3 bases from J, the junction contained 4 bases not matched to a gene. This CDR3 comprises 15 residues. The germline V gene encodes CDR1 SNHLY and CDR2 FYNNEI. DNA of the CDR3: TGTGCCAGCAGTGGAGGACTAGCGGAGACAGATACGCAGTATTTT. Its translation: CASSGGLAETDTQYF.

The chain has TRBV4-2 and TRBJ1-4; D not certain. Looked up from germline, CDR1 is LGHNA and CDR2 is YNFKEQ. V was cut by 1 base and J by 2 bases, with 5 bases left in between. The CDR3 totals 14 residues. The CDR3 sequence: CASSQGRTNEKLFF. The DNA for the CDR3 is TGTGCCAGCAGCCAAGGGAGGACTAATGAAAAACTGTTTTTT.

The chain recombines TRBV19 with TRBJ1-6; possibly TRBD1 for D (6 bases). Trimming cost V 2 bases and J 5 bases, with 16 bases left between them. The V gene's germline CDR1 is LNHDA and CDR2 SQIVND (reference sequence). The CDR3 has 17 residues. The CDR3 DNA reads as TGTGCCAGTAGTATAACCCCAAAAAGGACAGATAATTCACCCCTCCACTTT. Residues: CASSITPKRTDNSPLHF. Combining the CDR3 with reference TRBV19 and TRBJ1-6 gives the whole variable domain DGGITQSPKYLFRKEGQNVTLSCEQNLNHDAMYWYRQDPGQGLRLIYYSQIVNDFQKGDIAEGYSVSREKKESFPLTVTSAQKNPTAFYLCASSITPKRTDNSPLHFGNGTRLTVT.

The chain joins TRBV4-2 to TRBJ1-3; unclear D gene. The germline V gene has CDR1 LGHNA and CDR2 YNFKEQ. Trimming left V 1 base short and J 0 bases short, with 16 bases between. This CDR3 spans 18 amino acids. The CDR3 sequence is CASSQAAGLWSSGNTIYF. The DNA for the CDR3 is TGTGCCAGCAGCCAAGCGGCGGGCCTTTGGAGCTCTGGAAACACCATATATTTT.

CDR3 DNA: TGTGCCAGCATTCGGACAGGGGCCTACAATGAGCAGTTCTTC. Translation gives CASIRTGAYNEQFF. The rearrangement links TRBV6-6 to TRBJ2-1; 9 positions agree with TRBD1. V was clipped by 7 bases and J by 2 bases; unmatched bases: 3. Germline-derived CDR1 and CDR2 are MNHNY and SVGAGI (reference sequence). CDR3 length equals 14 residues.

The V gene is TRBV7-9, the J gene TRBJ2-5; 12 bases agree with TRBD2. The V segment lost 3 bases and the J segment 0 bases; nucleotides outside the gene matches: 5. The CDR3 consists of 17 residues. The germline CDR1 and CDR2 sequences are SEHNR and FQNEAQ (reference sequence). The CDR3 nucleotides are TGTGCCAGCAGCTTGACTAGCGGGGGCCGGTACCAAGAGACCCAGTACTTC. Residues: CASSLTSGGRYQETQYF.

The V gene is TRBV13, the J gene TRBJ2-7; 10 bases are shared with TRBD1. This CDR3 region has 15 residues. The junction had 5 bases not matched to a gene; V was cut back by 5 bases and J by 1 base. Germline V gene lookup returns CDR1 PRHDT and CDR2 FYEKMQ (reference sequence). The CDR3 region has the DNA TGTGCCAGCAGCCTCGGACAGGGGGGTTCCTACGAGCAGTACTTC. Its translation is CASSLGQGGSYEQYF.

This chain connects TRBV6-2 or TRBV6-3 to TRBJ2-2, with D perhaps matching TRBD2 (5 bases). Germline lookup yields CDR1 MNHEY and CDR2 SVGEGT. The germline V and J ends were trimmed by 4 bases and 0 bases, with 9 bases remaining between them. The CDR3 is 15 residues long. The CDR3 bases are TGTGCCAGCAGTTCTCTCGGGGCGAACACCGGGGAGCTGTTTTTT. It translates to CASSSLGANTGELFF.

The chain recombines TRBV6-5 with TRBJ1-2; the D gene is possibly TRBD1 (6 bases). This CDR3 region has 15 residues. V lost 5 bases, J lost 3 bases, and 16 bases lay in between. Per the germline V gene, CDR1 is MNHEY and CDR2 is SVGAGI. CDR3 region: CASSPLWTDYYGYTF. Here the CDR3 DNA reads TGTGCCAGCAGTCCCTTATGGACAGACTACTATGGCTACACCTTC.